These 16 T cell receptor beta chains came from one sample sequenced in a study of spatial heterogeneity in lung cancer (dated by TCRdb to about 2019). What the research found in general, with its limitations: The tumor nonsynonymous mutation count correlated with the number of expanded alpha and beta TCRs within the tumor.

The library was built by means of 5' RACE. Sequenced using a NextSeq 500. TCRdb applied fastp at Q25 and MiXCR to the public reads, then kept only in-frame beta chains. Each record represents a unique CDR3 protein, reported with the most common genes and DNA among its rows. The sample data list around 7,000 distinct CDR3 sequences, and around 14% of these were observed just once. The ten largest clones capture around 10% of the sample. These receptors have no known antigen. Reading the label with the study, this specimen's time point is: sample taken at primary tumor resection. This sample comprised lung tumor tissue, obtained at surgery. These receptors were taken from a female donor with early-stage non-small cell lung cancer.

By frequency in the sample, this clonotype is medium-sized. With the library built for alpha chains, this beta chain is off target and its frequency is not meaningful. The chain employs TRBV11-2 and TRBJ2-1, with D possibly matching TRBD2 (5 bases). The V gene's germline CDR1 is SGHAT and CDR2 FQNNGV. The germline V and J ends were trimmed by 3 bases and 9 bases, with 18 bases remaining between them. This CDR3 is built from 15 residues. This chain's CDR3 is CASSLFPTSRGEQFF. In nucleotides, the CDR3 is TGTGCCAGCAGCTTGTTCCCCACTAGTCGTGGTGAGCAGTTCTTC.

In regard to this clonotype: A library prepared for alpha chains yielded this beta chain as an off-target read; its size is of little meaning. CDR3 in amino acids: CASSTPGQGRYEQYF. The CDR3 DNA reads as TGTGCCAGCAGCACACCGGGACAGGGACGCTACGAGCAGTACTTC. V usage is TRBV3-1 and J usage is TRBJ2-7; TRBD1 agrees at 9 bases. This CDR3 comprises 15 residues. The ends lost 5 bases at V and 3 bases at J; junction bases unmatched: 8. Germline lookup yields CDR1 LGHDT and CDR2 YNNKEL (reference sequence).

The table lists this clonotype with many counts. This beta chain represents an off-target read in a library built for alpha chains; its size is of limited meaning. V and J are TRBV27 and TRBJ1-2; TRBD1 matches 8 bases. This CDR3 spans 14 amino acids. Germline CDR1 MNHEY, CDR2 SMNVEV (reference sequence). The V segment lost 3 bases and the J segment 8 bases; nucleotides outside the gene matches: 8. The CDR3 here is CASSFRGQGSGYTF. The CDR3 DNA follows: TGTGCCAGCAGTTTCAGGGGGCAAGGGAGCGGCTACACCTTC.

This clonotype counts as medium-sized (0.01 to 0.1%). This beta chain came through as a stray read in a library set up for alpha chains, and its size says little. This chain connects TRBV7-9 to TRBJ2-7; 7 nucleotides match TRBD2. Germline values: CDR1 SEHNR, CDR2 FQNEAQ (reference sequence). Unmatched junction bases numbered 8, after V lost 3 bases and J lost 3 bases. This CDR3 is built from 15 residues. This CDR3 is CASSLPSGARYEQYF. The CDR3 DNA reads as TGTGCCAGCAGCTTGCCTAGCGGTGCTCGCTACGAGCAGTACTTC.

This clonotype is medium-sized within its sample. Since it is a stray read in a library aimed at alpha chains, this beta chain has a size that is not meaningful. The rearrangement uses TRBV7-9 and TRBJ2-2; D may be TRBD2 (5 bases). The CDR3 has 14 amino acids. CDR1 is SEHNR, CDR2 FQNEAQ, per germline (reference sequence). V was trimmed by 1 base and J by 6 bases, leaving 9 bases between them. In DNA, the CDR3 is TGTGCCAGCAGCTTAGTCCGGGGAGCCGGGGAGCTGTTTTTT. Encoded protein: CASSLVRGAGELFF. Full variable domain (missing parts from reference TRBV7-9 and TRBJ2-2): DTGVSQNPRHKITKRGQNVTFRCDPISEHNRLYWYRQTLGQGPEFLTYFQNEAQLEKSRLLSDRFSAERPKGSFSTLEIQRTEQGDSAMYLCASSLVRGAGELFFGEGSRLTVL.

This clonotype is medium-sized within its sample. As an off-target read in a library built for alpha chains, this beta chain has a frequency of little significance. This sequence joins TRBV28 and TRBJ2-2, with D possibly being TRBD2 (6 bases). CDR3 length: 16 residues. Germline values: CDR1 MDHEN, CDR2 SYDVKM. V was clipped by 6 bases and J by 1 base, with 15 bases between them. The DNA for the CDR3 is TGTGCCAGCAGATTGGGACTGTACATGAACACCGGGGAGCTGTTTTTT. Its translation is CASRLGLYMNTGELFF.

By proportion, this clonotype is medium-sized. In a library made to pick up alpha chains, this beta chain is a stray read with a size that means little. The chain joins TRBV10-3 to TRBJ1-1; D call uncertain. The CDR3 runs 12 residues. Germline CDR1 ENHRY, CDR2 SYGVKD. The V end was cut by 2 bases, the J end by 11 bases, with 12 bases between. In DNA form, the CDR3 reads TGTGCCATCAGTGAGGGCCGGCGGGAGGCTTTCTTT. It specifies CAISEGRREAFF.

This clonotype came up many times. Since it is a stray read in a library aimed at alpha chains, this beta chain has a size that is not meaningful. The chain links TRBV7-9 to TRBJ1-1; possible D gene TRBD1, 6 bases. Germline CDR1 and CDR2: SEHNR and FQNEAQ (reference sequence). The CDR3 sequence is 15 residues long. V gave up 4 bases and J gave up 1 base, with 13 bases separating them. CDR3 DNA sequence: TGTGCCAGCAGCTCCGGACAGTGGGGGAACACTGAAGCTTTCTTT. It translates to CASSSGQWGNTEAFF.

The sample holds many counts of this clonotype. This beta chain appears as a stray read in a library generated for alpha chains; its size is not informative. The CDR3 DNA is TGTGCCAGCAGCTTAGAAAGTGGGGGGACAGAAGGATTAAACACCATATATTTT. This gives the protein CASSLESGGTEGLNTIYF. The genes are TRBV13 and TRBJ1-3; 7 bases are shared with TRBD1. This CDR3 has 18 amino acids. J lost 6 bases, V lost 1 base, and 15 bases had no gene match. The germline CDR1 and CDR2 sequences are PRHDT and FYEKMQ (reference sequence).

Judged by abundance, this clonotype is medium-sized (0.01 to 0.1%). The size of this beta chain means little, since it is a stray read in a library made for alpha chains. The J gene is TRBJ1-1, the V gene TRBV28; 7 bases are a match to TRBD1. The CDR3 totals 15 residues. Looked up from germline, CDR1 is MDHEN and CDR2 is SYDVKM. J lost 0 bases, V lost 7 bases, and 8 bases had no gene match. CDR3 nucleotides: TGTGCCAGCAAAGCGACAGGGAATGTGAACACTGAAGCTTTCTTT. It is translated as CASKATGNVNTEAFF.

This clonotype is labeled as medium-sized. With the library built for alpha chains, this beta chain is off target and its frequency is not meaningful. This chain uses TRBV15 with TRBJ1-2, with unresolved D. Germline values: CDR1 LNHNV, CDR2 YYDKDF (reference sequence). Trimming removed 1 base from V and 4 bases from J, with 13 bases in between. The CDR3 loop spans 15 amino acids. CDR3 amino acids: CATSRVSQEGYGYTF. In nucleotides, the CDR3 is TGTGCCACCAGCAGAGTATCGCAGGAAGGCTATGGCTACACCTTC.

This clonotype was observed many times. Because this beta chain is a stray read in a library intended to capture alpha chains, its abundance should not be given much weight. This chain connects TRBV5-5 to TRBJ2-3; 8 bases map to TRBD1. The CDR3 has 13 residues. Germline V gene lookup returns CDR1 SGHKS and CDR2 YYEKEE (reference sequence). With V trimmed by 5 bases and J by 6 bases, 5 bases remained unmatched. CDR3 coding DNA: TGTGCCAGCAGACGACAGGGGTTGGATACGCAGTATTTT. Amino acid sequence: CASRRQGLDTQYF.

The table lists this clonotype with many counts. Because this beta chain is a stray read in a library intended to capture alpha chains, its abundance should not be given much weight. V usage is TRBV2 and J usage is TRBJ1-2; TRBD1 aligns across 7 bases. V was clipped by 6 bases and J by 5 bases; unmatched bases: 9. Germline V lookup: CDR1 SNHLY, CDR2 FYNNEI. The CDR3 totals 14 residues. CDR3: CASRPDRARYGYTF. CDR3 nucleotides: TGTGCCAGCAGACCAGACAGGGCGCGGTATGGCTACACCTTC.

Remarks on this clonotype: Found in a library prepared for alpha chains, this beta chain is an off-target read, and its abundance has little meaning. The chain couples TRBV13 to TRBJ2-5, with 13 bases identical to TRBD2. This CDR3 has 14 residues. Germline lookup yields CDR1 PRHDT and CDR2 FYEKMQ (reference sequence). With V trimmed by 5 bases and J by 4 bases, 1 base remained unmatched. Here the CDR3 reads CASSRLAGGETQYF. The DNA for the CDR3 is TGTGCCAGCAGCCGACTAGCGGGGGGAGAGACCCAGTACTTC.

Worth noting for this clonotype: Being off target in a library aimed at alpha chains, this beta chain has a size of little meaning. CDR3 nucleotides: TGCAGTGCTACTCCCGGGACTAGCCCGGTCAATGAGCAGTTCTTC. Translation gives CSATPGTSPVNEQFF. The chain employs TRBV20-1 and TRBJ2-1; 9 bases agree with TRBD2. There are 15 residues in the CDR3. Germline CDR1 is DFQATT and CDR2 is SNEGSKA (reference sequence). V shed 4 bases, J shed 6 bases, and the junction held 10 bases outside the gene matches.

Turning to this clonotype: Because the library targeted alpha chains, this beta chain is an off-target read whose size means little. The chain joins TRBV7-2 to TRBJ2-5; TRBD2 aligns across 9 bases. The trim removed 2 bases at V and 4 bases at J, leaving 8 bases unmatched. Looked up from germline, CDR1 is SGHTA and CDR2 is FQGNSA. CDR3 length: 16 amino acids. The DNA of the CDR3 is TGTGCCAGCAGCTTACGTAGCGGGAGAGTAGGAGAGACCCAGTACTTC. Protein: CASSLRSGRVGETQYF.